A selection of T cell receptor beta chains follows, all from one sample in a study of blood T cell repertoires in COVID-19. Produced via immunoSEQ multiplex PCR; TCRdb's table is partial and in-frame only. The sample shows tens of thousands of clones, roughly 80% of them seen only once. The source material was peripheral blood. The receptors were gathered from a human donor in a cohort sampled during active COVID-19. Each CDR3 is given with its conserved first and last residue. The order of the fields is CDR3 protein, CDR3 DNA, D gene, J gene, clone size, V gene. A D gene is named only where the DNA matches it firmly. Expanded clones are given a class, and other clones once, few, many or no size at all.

CASSPRGGEGNTIYF | TGTGCCAGCAGCCCGCGGGGAGGGGAAGGAAACACCATATATTTT | . | TRBJ1-3 | . | TRBV7-9
CASSARTSGATGELFF | TGCGCCAGCAGCGCGAGGACTAGCGGGGCCACCGGGGAGCTGTTTTTT | TRBD2 | TRBJ2-2 | once | TRBV5-1
CASSFTGTGGNYGYTF | TGTGCCAGCAGCTTTACCGGGACAGGGGGTAACTATGGCTACACCTTC | TRBD1 | TRBJ1-2 | . | TRBV7-2
CASSLGSGNQPQHF | TGTGCCAGCAGCTTAGGGTCGGGGAATCAGCCCCAGCATTTT | . | TRBJ1-5 | . | TRBV11-2
CASSVFQGSYGYTF | TGCGCCAGCAGCGTCTTTCAGGGCAGCTATGGCTACACCTTC | . | TRBJ1-2 | . | TRBV5-1
CATSDRGTGGFDEQFF | TGTGCCACCAGTGACCGCGGGACAGGGGGCTTTGATGAGCAGTTCTTC | TRBD1 | TRBJ2-1 | . | TRBV24-1
CASSPETSGGAYEQYF | TGTGCCAGCAGCCCTGAAACTAGCGGGGGGGCCTACGAGCAGTACTTC | TRBD2 | TRBJ2-7 | . | TRBV11-3
CASRDRGRDEQYF | TGTGCCAGCAGGGACAGGGGCAGGGACGAGCAGTACTTC | TRBD1 | TRBJ2-7 | . | TRBV19
CASSRWTGGGANVLTF | TGTGCCAGCAGCCGCTGGACAGGGGGTGGGGCCAACGTCCTGACTTTC | TRBD1 | TRBJ2-6 | . | TRBV3-1/TRBV3-2
CASSRGGVNYGYTF | TGTGCCAGTAGTAGAGGGGGCGTCAACTATGGCTACACCTTC | TRBD1 | TRBJ1-2 | . | TRBV19
CASSIVDYLPSNEQFF | TGTGCCAGTAGTATAGTCGACTACCTCCCCTCCAATGAGCAGTTCTTC | . | TRBJ2-1 | few | TRBV19
CASSPKGGNQPQHF | TGTGCCAGCAGCCCGAAGGGGGGCAATCAGCCCCAGCATTTT | . | TRBJ1-5 | . | TRBV6-5
CASSTPPGQGAREQYF | TGTGCCAGTAGTACCCCGCCGGGACAGGGGGCGCGGGAGCAGTACTTC | TRBD1 | TRBJ2-7 | . | TRBV19
CAGAGTGLHEQYF | TGTGCCGGAGCCGGGACAGGGCTGCACGAGCAGTACTTC | TRBD1 | TRBJ2-7 | many | TRBV6-5
CASSLDLRHTANTGELFF | TGCGCCAGCAGCTTGGACCTGCGACATACTGCGAACACCGGGGAGCTGTTTTTT | . | TRBJ2-2 | . | TRBV5-1
CASSISQGSAGELFF | TGTGCCAGTAGTATATCACAGGGGAGCGCCGGGGAGCTGTTTTTT | TRBD1 | TRBJ2-2 | . | TRBV19
CASSPFGGGADTQYF | TGTGCCAGCTCACCATTTGGCGGGGGGGCGGATACGCAGTATTTT | TRBD2 | TRBJ2-3 | . | TRBV18
CASSVGGSGGHPYEQYF | TGTGCCAGCAGCGTAGGTGGTAGCGGGGGGCACCCCTACGAGCAGTACTTC | TRBD2 | TRBJ2-7 | many | TRBV9
CSVEKRGGSAGELFF | TGCAGCGTTGAAAAGCGAGGGGGCTCGGCCGGGGAGCTGTTTTTT | TRBD1 | TRBJ2-2 | . | TRBV29-1
CASSLLGGGLNTGELFF | TGCGCCAGCAGCCTCCTGGGGGGGGGCTTGAACACCGGGGAGCTGTTTTTT | . | TRBJ2-2 | . | TRBV5-1
CASRKAGGYEQYF | TGTGCCAGCAGAAAGGCCGGGGGCTACGAGCAGTACTTC | . | TRBJ2-7 | . | TRBV6-5
CASSSQGQGNTEAFF | TGTGCCAGCAGTTCCCAGGGGCAGGGTAACACTGAAGCTTTCTTT | . | TRBJ1-1 | . | TRBV2
CASSLDGPTGETQYF | TGTGCCAGCAGCTTAGATGGTCCAACCGGAGAGACCCAGTACTTC | . | TRBJ2-5 | . | TRBV11-2
CASSFGGREVYEQYF | TGTGCCAGCAGTTTCGGTGGTCGAGAAGTCTACGAGCAGTACTTC | . | TRBJ2-7 | . | TRBV28
CASRTIANQPQHF | TGTGCCAGCAGGACTATAGCAAATCAGCCCCAGCATTTT | . | TRBJ1-5 | . | TRBV6-5
CASSLRSAGGPSPLHF | TGTGCCAGCAGCTTACGATCCGCAGGGGGCCCCTCACCCCTCCACTTT | TRBD1 | TRBJ1-6 | . | TRBV5-6
CASSSPGTSPNEQFF | TGTGCCAGCAGTTCCCCCGGGACTAGCCCCAATGAGCAGTTCTTC | TRBD2 | TRBJ2-1 | . | TRBV28
CASSTPARDSNWWDQPQHF | TGTGCCAGTAGTACGCCCGCCCGGGACAGTAATTGGTGGGATCAGCCCCAGCATTTT | TRBD1 | TRBJ1-5 | . | TRBV19
CASSLRLAGGANTGELFF | TGTGCCAGCAGCCTTAGACTAGCGGGGGGTGCGAACACCGGGGAGCTGTTTTTT | TRBD2 | TRBJ2-2 | . | TRBV7-2
CASSPGGARHTEAFF | TGTGCCAGCAGCCCTGGGGGGGCCCGGCACACTGAAGCTTTCTTT | . | TRBJ1-1 | . | TRBV5-4
CSVEDRGAYEQYF | TGCAGCGTTGAAGATCGCGGGGCCTACGAGCAGTACTTC | . | TRBJ2-7 | . | TRBV29-1